Shown below are 10 T cell receptor beta chains from a single sample sequenced in a study of CD8 T cells in Susac syndrome (dated by TCRdb to the late 2010s). Library method: the immunoSEQ multiplex PCR assay. RNA was extracted using the RNeasy kit, and about 0.5 to 1 ug of the RNA was reverse transcribed with random hexamers. The raw public reads went through TCRdb reprocessing: fastp at Q25, MiXCR clone calling, in-frame beta chains kept. Rows merge per CDR3 protein into single entries with the most common DNA and genes. Here the sample has around 170,000 distinct CDR3 sequences; 95% occur a single time. The ten largest clones take up about 0.15% of the sample. What was sequenced was CD8+ T cells from PBMCs. These receptor sequences come from a human donor with multiple sclerosis.

The chain couples TRBV3-1 to TRBJ2-4; tentative D call: TRBD1 (5 bases). CDR1 LGHDT and CDR2 YNNKEL come from the germline V gene (reference sequence). V was clipped by 1 base and J by 9 bases, with 16 bases between them. This CDR3 is built from 15 residues. The CDR3 reads CASSQGVLREGIQYF. As DNA, the CDR3 is TGTGCCAGCAGCCAAGGGGTACTCAGGGAAGGCATTCAGTACTTC.

Only one count was recorded for this clonotype. The chain uses TRBV5-1 and TRBJ2-1; D unresolved. This CDR3 contains 14 residues. With 4 bases removed from V and 0 bases from J, the gap between germline ends came to 8 bases. Per the germline V gene, CDR1 is SGHRS and CDR2 is YFSETQ. The CDR3 DNA follows: TGCGCCAGCAGCCCCATCAGCTCCTACAATGAGCAGTTCTTC. It yields the protein CASSPISSYNEQFF.

The chain carries TRBV7-9 and TRBJ2-2; D possibly uses TRBD1 or TRBD2 (5 bases each). Germline V gene data show CDR1 as SEHNR and CDR2 as FQNEAQ (reference sequence). The CDR3 spans 13 residues. Trimming removed 5 bases at V and 4 bases at J, with 8 bases between. In nucleotides, the CDR3 is TGTGCCAGCAGCAAGGGGAGCACCGGGGAGCTGTTTTTT. Its protein product is CASSKGSTGELFF.

The chain joins TRBV29-1 to TRBJ1-1, with D possibly being TRBD1 (5 bases). CDR1 and CDR2 (germline): SQVTM, ANQGSEA. The ends were cut back, 6 bases at V and 5 bases at J, with 13 bases in the middle. The CDR3 covers 12 residues. CDR3 nucleotides: TGCAGCGTACCCTCCGGGGGAACTGAAGCTTTCTTT. Protein sequence: CSVPSGGTEAFF.

The chain couples TRBV25-1 to TRBJ2-7; D gene unclear. Germline assignment: CDR1 MGHDK and CDR2 SYGVNS. Trimming stripped 3 bases from V and 4 bases from J, with 7 bases between. This CDR3 spans 12 amino acids. Here the CDR3 reads CASSDSAYEQYF. For the CDR3, the DNA is TGTGCCAGCAGTGATTCCGCTTACGAGCAGTACTTC.

This chain connects TRBV3-1 to TRBJ2-4, with 8 bases lining up with TRBD1. Trimming removed 4 bases from V and 1 base from J; junction bases left unmatched: 12. The germline V gene has CDR1 LGHDT and CDR2 YNNKEL (reference sequence). The CDR3 has 18 amino acids. The chain's CDR3 is CASSPDSRQGAAKNIQYF. CDR3 coding DNA: TGTGCCAGCAGCCCCGATAGCCGCCAGGGGGCTGCCAAAAACATTCAGTACTTC.

This clonotype was recorded once. The rearrangement links TRBV20-1 to TRBJ2-1, with 9 bases lining up with TRBD2. Losses at the gene ends were 3 bases for V and 1 base for J; bases not matched to a gene: 10. The CDR3 loop spans 17 amino acids. Germline values: CDR1 DFQATT, CDR2 SNEGSKA (reference sequence). The CDR3 sequence is CSASYLAGGVSYNEQFF. The CDR3 DNA reads as TGCAGTGCTAGCTACCTTGCGGGAGGGGTATCCTACAATGAGCAGTTCTTC.

This clonotype was seen once. V usage is TRBV5-1 and J usage is TRBJ2-5; weak D call: TRBD1 (5 bases). Trimming removed 4 bases from V and 5 bases from J, with 15 bases in between. CDR1 is SGHRS and CDR2 is YFSETQ in the germline V gene. The length of the CDR3 is 14 residues. For the CDR3, the DNA is TGCGCCAGCAGCCCGTGGGGCTACGGTGAGACCCAGTACTTC. Its translation is CASSPWGYGETQYF. The whole variable domain, remainder taken from reference TRBV5-1 and TRBJ2-5, is KAGVTQTPRYLIKTRGQQVTLSCSPISGHRSVSWYQQTPGQGLQFLFEYFSETQRNKGNFPGRFSGRQFSNSRSEMNVSTLELGDSALYLCASSPWGYGETQYFGPGTRLLVL.

The rearrangement uses TRBV20-1 and TRBJ2-5; D is possibly TRBD1 or TRBD2 (5 bases each). V was clipped by 1 base and J by 4 bases, with 19 bases between them. CDR1 and CDR2 from the germline V gene are DFQATT and SNEGSKA (reference sequence). The CDR3 length is 16 residues. The CDR3 loop reads CSARAWGIGFGETQYF. For the CDR3, the DNA is TGCAGTGCTAGAGCTTGGGGGATCGGGTTCGGAGAGACCCAGTACTTC.

The V and J genes are TRBV14 and TRBJ2-7; the D gene is possibly TRBD1 (7 bases). Looked up from germline, CDR1 is SGHDN and CDR2 is FVKESK. This CDR3 comprises 18 residues. Trimming removed 0 bases from V and 2 bases from J, with 20 bases in between. CDR3 DNA: TGTGCCAGCAGCCAAGACTTTGGGGTAGGAGGGGGCACCTACGAGCAGTACTTC. This gives the protein CASSQDFGVGGGTYEQYF.